One sample yielded the 5 T cell receptor beta chains listed below, sequenced in a study of response to subunit inactivated influenza vaccine. Each CDR3 protein is one row after TCRdb ran MiXCR on the RT-PCR reads. The table includes a few hundred thousand distinct CDR3 sequences, around 7.7% detected once. The sample consisted of PBMCs from blood, taken less than 25 months after vaccination. These receptors were collected from a man aged 50 to 69 who received an inactivated influenza vaccine.

This clonotype occurred a few times. This rearrangement joins TRBV4-1 to TRBJ1-5, with TRBD1 identical over 7 bases. CDR1 is MGHRA and CDR2 is YSYEKL in the germline V gene. The CDR3 extends over 18 amino acids. J lost 0 bases, V lost 2 bases, and 10 bases had no gene match. The CDR3 DNA sequence: TGCGCCAGCAGCCAATATCCGGGACAGAGCTATAGCAATCAGCCCCAGCATTTT. The encoded protein is CASSQYPGQSYSNQPQHF.

This clonotype was seen only a few times. This chain joins TRBV6-2 or TRBV6-3 and TRBJ2-5; D possibly uses TRBD1 or TRBD2 (5 bases each). The V gene lost 5 bases and the J gene lost 5 bases, with 15 bases spanning the gap. The CDR3 runs to 14 residues. The germline gives CDR1 MNHEY, CDR2 SVGEGT. The CDR3 sequence: CASSGRGSFETQYF. In nucleotides, the CDR3 is TGTGCCAGCAGTGGACGGGGCTCGTTTGAGACCCAGTACTTC.

This clonotype was seen at least ten times. The chain links TRBV12-3 or TRBV12-4 to TRBJ2-3, with 9 bases fitting TRBD1. The CDR3 is made up of 15 amino acids. The V segment lost 3 bases and the J segment 2 bases; nucleotides outside the gene matches: 3. This CDR3 reads CASSFGTGITDTQYF. The DNA of the CDR3 is TGTGCCAGCAGTTTCGGGACAGGGATCACAGATACGCAGTATTTT.

This clonotype was seen only a few times. The gene calls are TRBV7-3 and TRBJ2-1; 7 bases are shared with TRBD1. CDR3 length: 14 residues. Germline CDR1 and CDR2: SGHTA and FQGTGA. V shed 5 bases and J 7 bases; nucleotides not matched to a gene: 8. This CDR3 reads CASSPGTVANEQFF. The CDR3 DNA reads as TGTGCCAGCAGCCCGGGGACAGTTGCTAATGAGCAGTTCTTC. The full variable domain, in which reference TRBV7-3 and TRBJ2-1 provide the parts outside the CDR3, is GAGVSQTPSNKVTEKGKYVELRCDPISGHTALYWYRQSLGQGPEFLIYFQGTGAADDSGLPNDRFFAVRPEGSVSTLKIQRTERGDSAVYLCASSPGTVANEQFFGPGTRLTVL.

This chain joins TRBV20-1 and TRBJ2-1; 14 positions match TRBD2. V was pared by 5 bases and J by 0 bases, with 0 bases of the junction left unmatched. CDR1 is DFQATT and CDR2 is SNEGSKA in the germline V gene (reference sequence). This CDR3 region has 15 residues. CDR3 sequence reads: CSAGTSGSSYNEQFF. The CDR3 DNA sequence: TGCAGTGCTGGGACTAGCGGGAGCTCCTACAATGAGCAGTTCTTC.